A selection of T cell receptor beta chains follows, all from one sample in a study of naive and memory T cell subsets. In TCRdb, the UMI-ligation and nested PCR reads were re-called with MiXCR into one record per CDR3 protein. The sample yields 130,000 to 150,000 distinct CDR3 sequences, approximately 22% seen once. The sequencing input was naive CD4+ T cells from blood. The origin of the receptors is a human donor in good health. The CDR3 runs from the conserved cysteine through the conserved F or W. D genes are given only for firm matches. Clone size appears in some rows only: once, few, many, or a class for an expanded clone.

v_call	clone_size	j_call	d_call	cdr3_nt	cdr3_aa
TRBV10-3	-	TRBJ2-3	-	TGTGCCATCAGCGGGGGCGTAGGCACAGATACGCAGTATTTT	CAISGGVGTDTQYF
TRBV20-1	few	TRBJ2-3	TRBD2	TGCAGTGCTGCCCCGACTAGCGTTAGCACAGATACGCAGTATTTT	CSAAPTSVSTDTQYF
TRBV5-4	few	TRBJ2-3	TRBD1	TGTGCCAGCAGCTTCCGGGACAGGGGTGATACGCAGTATTTT	CASSFRDRGDTQYF
TRBV7-6	many	TRBJ2-3	-	TGTGCCAGCAGCTTACTTCAGGGCCTTAGCACAGATACGCAGTATTTT	CASSLLQGLSTDTQYF
TRBV20-1	-	TRBJ1-5	-	TGCAGTGCTAGAGACCCCTCAGGACGGGGAAGCAATCAGCCCCAGCATTTT	CSARDPSGRGSNQPQHF
TRBV29-1	-	TRBJ2-5	TRBD2	TGCAGCGTTGATAGTGGGGGAGGGCCCAGTGAGACCCAGTACTTC	CSVDSGGGPSETQYF
TRBV20-1	-	TRBJ2-5	TRBD1	TGCAGTGCAGAGAGGGGGCCCCAAGAGACCCAGTACTTC	CSAERGPQETQYF
TRBV20-1	few	TRBJ1-2	TRBD1	TGCAGTGCTAGAGATCCAAAGGACAGGGGGCTGTATGGCTACACCTTC	CSARDPKDRGLYGYTF
TRBV7-2	few	TRBJ1-3	-	TGTGCCAGCAGCCCGTCGAGGGGGTCCTCTGGAAACACCATATATTTT	CASSPSRGSSGNTIYF
TRBV9	once	TRBJ2-2	-	TGTGCCAGCAGCGTAGATCCCAGTAAGGCCGGGGAGCTGTTTTTT	CASSVDPSKAGELFF
TRBV15	-	TRBJ2-1	-	TGTGCCACCAGCAGAGTTAGAGGAGCGGTCTCCTACAATGAGCAGTTCTTC	CATSRVRGAVSYNEQFF
TRBV12-3/TRBV12-4	-	TRBJ2-2	TRBD2	TGTGCCAGCAAGCCTAGCGGGAACACCGGGGAGCTGTTTTTT	CASKPSGNTGELFF
TRBV2	few	TRBJ1-4	TRBD1	TGTGCCAACACAGACAGGGCCACTAATGAAAAACTGTTTTTT	CANTDRATNEKLFF
TRBV9	many	TRBJ1-1	-	TGTGCCAGCAGCTCGGACAAAGTCGGTGAAGCTTTCTTT	CASSSDKVGEAFF
TRBV12-3/TRBV12-4	-	TRBJ2-5	TRBD1	TGTGCCAGCAGTTTTTATATGGGACAGGGAGTCCAAGAGACCCAGTACTTC	CASSFYMGQGVQETQYF
TRBV6-2/TRBV6-3	-	TRBJ2-1	-	TGTGCCAGCAAAGCAGGGGGGGGCAATGAGCAGTTCTTC	CASKAGGGNEQFF
TRBV15	-	TRBJ2-5	-	TGTGCCACCAGCAGAGACCCTCAGGAGACCCAGTACTTC	CATSRDPQETQYF
TRBV6-4	few	TRBJ2-6	-	TGTGCCAGCCACACAGGGTTGTTGAATTCTGGGGCCAACGTCCTGACTTTC	CASHTGLLNSGANVLTF
TRBV12-3/TRBV12-4	few	TRBJ2-7	-	TGTGCCAGCAGGGTGGGGGGCAAGATCTACGAGCAGTACTTC	CASRVGGKIYEQYF
TRBV28	-	TRBJ1-4	-	TGTGCCAGCAGTTTACGTCAGGGTTATACTGAAAAACTGTTTTTT	CASSLRQGYTEKLFF